This T cell receptor beta chain emerged from a study of shared clonotypes between healthy human individuals. Study-level findings and limits: Among non-shared clonotypes, generation probabilities were lower than among those shared by all four donors. Approximately 5.1% was the fraction of naive CD4 clonotypes found shared across a handful of donors.

V gave up 6 bases and J gave up 4 bases; unmatched junction bases: 6. The CDR3 is 15 amino acids. Germline lookup yields CDR1 SNHLY and CDR2 FYNNEI. Samples underwent the assay at deep level. Data came from immunoSEQ multiplex PCR; TCRdb stores just in-frame clones and leaves some out. There are over a million clones in the sample; 75% to 80% occur only once, and roughly 0.57% lies in the top ten. Comments on this clone: Its specificity is not known.

The source of this sequence is a man between 18 and 35 years old in good health. Some clones in this sample may be carry-over from other donors' samples. Sequenced: memory CD4+ T cells from PBMCs. Subset described: CD45RA-negative fraction. The V and J genes are TRBV2 and TRBJ1-5, with 10 bases lining up with TRBD1. The CDR3: CASRYRDRGNQPQHF. CDR3 DNA sequence: TGTGCCAGCAGGTACCGGGACAGGGGAAATCAGCCCCAGCATTTT.